The TCR beta chain under discussion was sequenced for a study of CD8 T cells in Susac syndrome. RNA amounts of about 0.5 to 1 ug underwent reverse transcription with random hexamers. TCRdb re-called the immunoSEQ multiplex PCR reads through MiXCR, storing one row per CDR3 protein. The sample shows roughly 120,000 distinct CDR3 sequences, about 92% of them seen only once. From blood CD8+ and CD4+ T cells, TCR beta sequences were generated. Bulk CD8+ and CD4+ cells came from magnetic negative isolation; CD8+ TEMRA by FACS. The V and J ends lost 5 bases and 5 bases respectively, with 15 bases between them. The CDR3 is 14 residues long.

The sequence came from a human donor with multiple sclerosis. The sample was CD4+ T cells from PBMCs. The V and J genes are TRBV12-3 or TRBV12-4 and TRBJ2-5, with D perhaps given as TRBD1 or TRBD2 (5 bases each). Written as DNA, the CDR3 is TGTGCCAGCAGTCAGACAGAGGGGTATGAGACCCAGTACTTC. Translation: CASSQTEGYETQYF.